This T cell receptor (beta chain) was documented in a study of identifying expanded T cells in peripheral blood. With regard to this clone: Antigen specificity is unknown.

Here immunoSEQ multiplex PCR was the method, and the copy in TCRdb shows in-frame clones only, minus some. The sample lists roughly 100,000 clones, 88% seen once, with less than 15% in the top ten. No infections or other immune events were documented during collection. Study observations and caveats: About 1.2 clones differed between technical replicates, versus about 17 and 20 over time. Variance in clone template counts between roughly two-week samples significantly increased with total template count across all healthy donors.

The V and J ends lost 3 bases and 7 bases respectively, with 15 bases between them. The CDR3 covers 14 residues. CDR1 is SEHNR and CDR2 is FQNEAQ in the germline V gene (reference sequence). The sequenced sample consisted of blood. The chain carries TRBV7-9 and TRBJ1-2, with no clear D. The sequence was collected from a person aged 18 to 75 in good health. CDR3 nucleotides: TGTGCCAGCAGCTTGGTCGGGAGTCGTGGTGGCTACACCTTC. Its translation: CASSLVGSRGGYTF.